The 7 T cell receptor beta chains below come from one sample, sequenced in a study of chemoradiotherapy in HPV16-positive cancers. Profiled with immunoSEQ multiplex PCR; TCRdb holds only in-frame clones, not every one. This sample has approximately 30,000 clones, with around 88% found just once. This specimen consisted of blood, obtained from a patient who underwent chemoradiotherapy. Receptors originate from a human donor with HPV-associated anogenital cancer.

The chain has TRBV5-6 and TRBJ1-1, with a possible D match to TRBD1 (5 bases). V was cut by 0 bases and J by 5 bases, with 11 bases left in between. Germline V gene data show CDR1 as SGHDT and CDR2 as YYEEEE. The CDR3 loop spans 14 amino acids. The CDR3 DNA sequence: TGTGCCAGCAGCTTGGGGGGACGGAGGACTGAAGCTTTCTTT. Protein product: CASSLGGRRTEAFF.

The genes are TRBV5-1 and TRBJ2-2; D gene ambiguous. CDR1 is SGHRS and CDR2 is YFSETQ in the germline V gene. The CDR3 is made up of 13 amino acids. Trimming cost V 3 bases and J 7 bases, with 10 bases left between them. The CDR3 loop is CASSSQDRGELFF. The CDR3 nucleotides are TGCGCCAGCAGCTCCCAGGACCGCGGGGAGCTGTTTTTT.

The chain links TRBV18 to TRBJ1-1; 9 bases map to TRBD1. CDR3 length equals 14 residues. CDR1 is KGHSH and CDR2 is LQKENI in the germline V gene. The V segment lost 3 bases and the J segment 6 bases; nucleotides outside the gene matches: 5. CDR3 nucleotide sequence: TGTGCCAGCTCACCGGGACAGGGAAACGCTGAAGCTTTCTTT. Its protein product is CASSPGQGNAEAFF.

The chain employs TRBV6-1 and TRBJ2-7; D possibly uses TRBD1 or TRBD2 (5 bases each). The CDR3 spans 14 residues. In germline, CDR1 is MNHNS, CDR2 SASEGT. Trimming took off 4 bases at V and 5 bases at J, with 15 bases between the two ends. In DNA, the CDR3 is TGTGCCAGCAGTGGGGGGATTATCGGCAACGAGCAGTACTTC. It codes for CASSGGIIGNEQYF.

The CDR3 spells CASSIRFTDTQYF. CDR3 DNA: TGTGCCAGCAGCATAAGGTTCACAGATACGCAGTATTTT. The J gene is TRBJ2-3, the V gene TRBV28; D is unclear. Trimming shortened V by 6 bases and J by 2 bases, and 9 bases separated the two germline ends. Germline values: CDR1 MDHEN, CDR2 SYDVKM. This CDR3 has 13 residues.

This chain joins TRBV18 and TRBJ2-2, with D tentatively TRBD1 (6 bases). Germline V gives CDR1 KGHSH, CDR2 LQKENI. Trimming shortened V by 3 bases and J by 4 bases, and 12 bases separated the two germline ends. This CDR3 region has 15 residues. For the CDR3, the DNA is TGTGCCAGCTCACCTTGGGGACAAAGCACCGGGGAGCTGTTTTTT. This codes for CASSPWGQSTGELFF.

DNA for the CDR3: TGTGCCAGCAGCTCACATACGGGACAGGTGTTGGCTTTCTTT. Its translation: CASSSHTGQVLAFF. This chain connects TRBV5-5 to TRBJ1-1; 8 positions agree with TRBD1. The CDR3 consists of 14 residues. V was pared by 3 bases and J by 11 bases, with 12 bases of the junction left unmatched. The germline gives CDR1 SGHKS, CDR2 YYEKEE (reference sequence). Supplemented by reference TRBV5-5 and TRBJ1-1, the full variable domain reads DAGVTQSPTHLIKTRGQQVTLRCSPISGHKSVSWYQQVLGQGPQFIFQYYEKEERGRGNFPDRFSARQFPNYSSELNVNALLLGDSALYLCASSSHTGQVLAFFGQGTRLTVV.